Listed here are 22 T cell receptor beta chains from one sample, sequenced in a study of T cells in Graves' hyperthyroidism and ophthalmopathy (dated by TCRdb to about 2019). The library was prepared using multiplex PCR. The run used an Illumina HiSeq 2000. Amplification of TCR beta CDR3 regions was carried out from RNA transcripts. A first-round RT-PCR of the TCR CDR3 used the HTBI primer set with the Qiagen OneStep RT-PCR kit. TCRdb trimmed the raw reads at Q25, called clones with MiXCR and kept productive beta chains. Each CDR3 protein appears once, grouped with its most common genes and DNA. Recorded for this sample are about 290,000 distinct CDR3 sequences; over 15% of them occurred a single time. The biggest ten clones account for roughly a third of the sample. Material for sequencing was blood. The receptors shown here come from a man aged 30-40 years with Graves' hyperthyroidism.

This clonotype appeared many times. CDR3 nucleotide sequence: TGTGCCAGCAGCCAAGAGGTGGGGTTAAGCTCCTACGAGCAGTACTTC. Translated, it gives CASSQEVGLSSYEQYF. This chain connects TRBV4-2 to TRBJ2-7; D call uncertain. The CDR3 contains 16 residues. V lost 0 bases to trimming and J lost 0 bases, with 12 bases between them. Germline V gene lookup returns CDR1 LGHNA and CDR2 YNFKEQ.

This clonotype appeared many times. The chain links TRBV15 to TRBJ2-7, with 7 bases that match TRBD2. The CDR3 is made up of 15 amino acids. Germline-derived CDR1 and CDR2 are LNHNV and YYDKDF (reference sequence). The J segment lost 4 bases and the V segment lost 0 bases, leaving 6 bases of the junction unmatched. Written as DNA, the CDR3 is TGTGCCACCAGCAGAGATTCGGCTAGCGGTTACGAGCAGTACTTC. As protein: CATSRDSASGYEQYF. Full variable domain (remainder filled in from reference TRBV15 and TRBJ2-7): DAMVIQNPRYQVTQFGKPVTLSCSQTLNHNVMYWYQQKSSQAPKLLFHYYDKDFNNEADTPDNFQSRRPNTSFCFLDIRSPGLGDTAMYLCATSRDSASGYEQYFGPGTRLTVT.

The genes are TRBV12-3 or TRBV12-4 and TRBJ2-7; unclear D gene. V lost 5 bases to trimming and J lost 4 bases, with 15 bases between them. The CDR3 is made up of 14 amino acids. The CDR3 nucleotides read TGTGCCAGCAGTCTTGGACCGGTTAGTTACGAGCAGTACTTC. This codes for CASSLGPVSYEQYF.

This clonotype was observed at least ten times. This chain uses TRBV27 with TRBJ2-1, with D perhaps given as TRBD1 or TRBD2 (5 bases each). The germline CDR1 and CDR2 sequences are MNHEY and SMNVEV (reference sequence). The germline V and J ends were trimmed by 6 bases and 3 bases, with 15 bases remaining between them. This CDR3 spans 15 amino acids. CDR3 region: CASSPEGLFYNEQFF. The CDR3 DNA is TGTGCCAGCAGCCCAGAGGGGCTGTTCTACAATGAGCAGTTCTTC.

This clonotype appeared many times. This chain connects TRBV3-1 to TRBJ2-2, with D possibly TRBD2 on 7 matching bases. V was clipped by 5 bases and J by 2 bases, with 15 bases between them. CDR3 length: 16 amino acids. The V gene's germline CDR1 is LGHDT and CDR2 YNNKEL (reference sequence). The CDR3 region has the DNA TGTGCCAGCAGCTCTCGAGGGGGGGCTAACACCGGGGAGCTGTTTTTT. It yields the protein CASSSRGGANTGELFF.

This clonotype was recorded many times. The rearrangement links TRBV6-5 to TRBJ1-1; D uncertain. Germline CDR1 reads MNHEY; CDR2 reads SVGAGI. The CDR3 extends over 12 amino acids. Trimming shortened V by 2 bases and J by 6 bases, and 7 bases separated the two germline ends. The CDR3 region is CASSYTQPEAFF. The CDR3 coding sequence is TGTGCCAGCAGTTACACCCAACCTGAAGCTTTCTTT.

This clonotype was counted between two and nine times. V usage is TRBV5-1 and J usage is TRBJ2-3, with D possibly being TRBD2 (5 bases). This CDR3 has 12 amino acids. V lost 7 bases and J 4 bases, leaving 10 bases between the germline ends. CDR1 and CDR2 (germline): SGHRS, YFSETQ. Here the CDR3 reads CASSEDSDTQYF. The CDR3 bases are TGCGCCAGCTCAGAGGACTCAGATACGCAGTATTTT.

The J gene is TRBJ1-5, the V gene TRBV4-2, with TRBD1 matching 8 bases. This CDR3 is 16 amino acids long. Germline values: CDR1 LGHNA, CDR2 YNFKEQ. V shed 4 bases and J 5 bases; nucleotides not matched to a gene: 10. The CDR3 DNA follows: TGTGCCAGCAGCCGCCAAGCCGGGACAGGCGATCAGCCCCAGCATTTT. It specifies CASSRQAGTGDQPQHF.

This clonotype was detected many times. The CDR3 DNA reads as TGTGCCAGCAGCTTAGATGGGGCGAACACTGAAGCTTTCTTT. Protein: CASSLDGANTEAFF. This chain links TRBV11-2 with TRBJ1-1, with D perhaps TRBD1 (5 bases). Trimming took 0 bases from V and 1 from J, leaving 6 bases between them. Germline V gene data show CDR1 as SGHAT and CDR2 as FQNNGV. CDR3 size: 14 residues.

The chain combines TRBV5-1 with TRBJ2-3; 14 nucleotides agree with TRBD2. The V gene end was trimmed by 8 bases and the J gene end by 5 bases; junction bases not matched to a gene: 10. Germline V gene sequence: CDR1 SGHRS, CDR2 YFSETQ. The CDR3 has 16 amino acids. CDR3 sequence: CASRTSGRYRGDTQYF. Here the CDR3 DNA reads TGCGCCAGTAGGACTAGCGGGAGGTACCGGGGAGATACGCAGTATTTT.

This clonotype was seen ten or more times. The chain is built from TRBV20-1 and TRBJ2-5; 9 nucleotides match TRBD1. Trimming took 6 bases from V and 5 from J; bases not matched to a gene: 7. Germline V CDR1 and CDR2: DFQATT, SNEGSKA (reference sequence). This CDR3 comprises 13 residues. The CDR3 sequence is CSAPDRGRETQYF. CDR3 nucleotides: TGCAGTGCCCCGGACAGGGGAAGGGAGACCCAGTACTTC.

This clonotype was found many times. The gene calls are TRBV5-1 and TRBJ2-1; TRBD1 matches at 9 bases. CDR1 is SGHRS and CDR2 is YFSETQ in the germline V gene. V gave up 4 bases and J gave up 7 bases; unmatched junction bases: 9. The length of the CDR3 is 15 residues. The CDR3, as DNA: TGCGCCAGCAGCCCCGGGACAGGGTATTGGAATGAGCAGTTCTTC. It codes for CASSPGTGYWNEQFF.

The DNA for the CDR3 is TGCAGTGCTAGAGGGCTGGGAAACACTGAAGCTTTCTTT. It yields the protein CSARGLGNTEAFF. V is TRBV20-1 and J is TRBJ1-1; no definite D call. Deletions cut 1 base from V and 2 bases from J, with 8 bases between. Per germline, CDR1 DFQATT and CDR2 SNEGSKA (reference sequence). The length of the CDR3 is 13 residues.

This clonotype showed up many times. The rearrangement uses TRBV27 and TRBJ2-1; D possibly matches TRBD1 or TRBD2 (5 bases each). Trimming pared 5 bases from V and 4 bases from J, leaving 15 bases between. Germline V gene sequence: CDR1 MNHEY, CDR2 SMNVEV (reference sequence). This CDR3 comprises 15 residues. The CDR3 nucleotides are TGTGCCAGCAGTCGTCCGGGACCCTTTTACAATGAGCAGTTCTTC. Protein: CASSRPGPFYNEQFF.

This clonotype came up many times. The V and J genes are TRBV7-2 and TRBJ1-5; D is uncertain. Germline CDR1 and CDR2: SGHTA and FQGNSA. V was pared by 5 bases and J by 7 bases, with 9 bases between. The CDR3 contains 12 residues. The CDR3: CASSKPGQPQHF. Written as DNA, the CDR3 is TGTGCCAGCAGCAAACCTGGACAGCCCCAGCATTTT.

This clonotype was detected only a few times. The rearrangement joins TRBV30 to TRBJ2-7, with D tentatively TRBD2 (6 bases). From germline, CDR1 is GTSNPN and CDR2 SVGIG (reference sequence). The CDR3 is 14 amino acids. Trimming removed 6 bases at V and 0 bases at J, with 15 bases between. The CDR3 loop reads CACSGEDYSYEQYF. The DNA of the CDR3 is TGTGCCTGCTCTGGCGAGGACTACTCCTACGAGCAGTACTTC.

This clonotype was counted only a few times. The chain couples TRBV28 to TRBJ1-5; no reliable D call. This CDR3 spans 14 amino acids. Germline V CDR1 and CDR2: MDHEN, SYDVKM. Trimming shortened V by 6 bases and J by 1 base, and 10 bases separated the two germline ends. The CDR3 region has the DNA TGTGCCAGCAGACCCACGGGGAGCAATCAGCCCCAGCATTTT. This gives the protein CASRPTGSNQPQHF.

The table lists this clonotype with many counts. The gene calls are TRBV30 and TRBJ2-1; the D gene is possibly TRBD2 (5 bases). There are 14 residues in the CDR3. The V end lost 0 bases, the J end lost 6 bases, and 12 bases lay between the germline ends. CDR1 GTSNPN and CDR2 SVGIG come from the germline V gene (reference sequence). The CDR3 nucleotides are TGTGCCTGGAGTGTGAATAGCGTCTTCAATGAGCAGTTCTTC. Translated, it gives CAWSVNSVFNEQFF.

Many counts were recorded for this clonotype. This sequence joins TRBV3-1 and TRBJ1-1; TRBD1 matches at 9 bases. This CDR3 is 14 amino acids long. V was pared by 1 base and J by 7 bases, with 4 bases of the junction left unmatched. The germline V gene encodes CDR1 LGHDT and CDR2 YNNKEL (reference sequence). CDR3 sequence: CASSQVTGGGEAFF. The CDR3 bases are TGTGCCAGCAGCCAAGTGACAGGGGGGGGTGAAGCTTTCTTT. The full variable domain, rest sourced from reference TRBV3-1 and TRBJ1-1, is DTAVSQTPKYLVTQMGNDKSIKCEQNLGHDTMYWYKQDSKKFLKIMFSYNNKELIINETVPNRFSPKSPDKAHLNLHINSLELGDSAVYFCASSQVTGGGEAFFGQGTRLTVV.

At least ten counts were recorded for this clonotype. V usage is TRBV5-5 and J usage is TRBJ2-1; 8 positions agree with TRBD2. There are 16 residues in the CDR3. V lost 5 bases and J lost 4; bases outside the gene matches: 11. Per germline, CDR1 SGHKS and CDR2 YYEKEE (reference sequence). The CDR3 protein is CASRSLAGGLYNEQFF. The CDR3 coding sequence is TGTGCCAGCAGAAGCCTAGCGGGCGGATTATACAATGAGCAGTTCTTC.

The table lists this clonotype with many counts. This chain connects TRBV7-2 to TRBJ2-3; no firm D call. V was trimmed by 4 bases and J by 6 bases, leaving 14 bases between them. This CDR3 contains 14 residues. The germline V gene has CDR1 SGHTA and CDR2 FQGNSA. The CDR3 DNA sequence: TGTGCCAGCAGCTATAATAAAGGTGGGGATACGCAGTATTTT. Translation: CASSYNKGGDTQYF.

To note about this clonotype: A much larger clonotype is one base distant, so this may be a read error. The chain employs TRBV2 and TRBJ1-1; D gene unclear. The CDR3 has 11 amino acids. The germline V gene encodes CDR1 SNHLY and CDR2 FYNNEI. CDR3 sequence reads: CANSEAVRAFF. The CDR3 DNA sequence: TGTGCCAACAGTGAAGCCGTGAGGGCTTTCTTT.